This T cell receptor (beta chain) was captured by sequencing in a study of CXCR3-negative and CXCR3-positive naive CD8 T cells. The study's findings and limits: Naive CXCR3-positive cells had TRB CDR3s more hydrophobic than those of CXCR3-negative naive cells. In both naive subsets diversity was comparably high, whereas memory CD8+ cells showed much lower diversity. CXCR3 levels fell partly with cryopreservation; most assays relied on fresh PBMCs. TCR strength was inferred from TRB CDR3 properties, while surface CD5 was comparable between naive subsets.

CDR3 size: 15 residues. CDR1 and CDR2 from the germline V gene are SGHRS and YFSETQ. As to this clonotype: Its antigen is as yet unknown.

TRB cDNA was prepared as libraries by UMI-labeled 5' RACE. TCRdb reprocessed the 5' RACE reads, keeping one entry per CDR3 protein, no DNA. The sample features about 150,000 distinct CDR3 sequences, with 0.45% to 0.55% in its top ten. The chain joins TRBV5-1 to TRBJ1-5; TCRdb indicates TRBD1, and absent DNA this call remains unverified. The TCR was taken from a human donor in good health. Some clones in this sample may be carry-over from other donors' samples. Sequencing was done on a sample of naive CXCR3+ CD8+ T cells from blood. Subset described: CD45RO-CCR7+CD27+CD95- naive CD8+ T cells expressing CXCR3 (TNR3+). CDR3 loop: CASSWTGPSNQPQHF.